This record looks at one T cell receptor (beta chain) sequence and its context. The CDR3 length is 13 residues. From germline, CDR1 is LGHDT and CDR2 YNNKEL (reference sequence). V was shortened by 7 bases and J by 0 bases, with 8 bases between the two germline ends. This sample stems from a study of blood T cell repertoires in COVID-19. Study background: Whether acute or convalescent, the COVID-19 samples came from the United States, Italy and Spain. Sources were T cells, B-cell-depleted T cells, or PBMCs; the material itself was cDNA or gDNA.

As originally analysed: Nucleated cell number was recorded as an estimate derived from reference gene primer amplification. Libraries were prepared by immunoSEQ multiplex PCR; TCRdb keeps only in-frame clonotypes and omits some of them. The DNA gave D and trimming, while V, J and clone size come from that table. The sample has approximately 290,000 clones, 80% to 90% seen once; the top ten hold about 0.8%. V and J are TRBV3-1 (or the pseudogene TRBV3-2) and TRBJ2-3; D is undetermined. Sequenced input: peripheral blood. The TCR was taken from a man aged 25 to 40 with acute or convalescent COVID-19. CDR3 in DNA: TGTGCCAGCATGGCGCGGAGCACAGATACGCAGTATTTT. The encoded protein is CASMARSTDTQYF.